These T cell receptor beta chains were read from a single sample in a study of T-cell memory formation after mild COVID-19. TCRdb passed the 5' RACE reads through MiXCR, listing each CDR3 protein once. The sample contains under 550,000 distinct CDR3 sequences, around a sixth of which appear only once. Sequencing was performed on PBMCs or a T cell subset sorted from them (not recorded which). The receptors were gathered from an adult woman who had mild COVID-19 (a few samples of this study predate the infection). Cell type and time point are not known. Both conserved end residues are part of each CDR3. Each record gives: V gene, D gene, J gene, clone size, CDR3 DNA, CDR3 protein. The D gene is left open where the match is weak. Clone size is not always given. Where it is, it says once, few, many or a class for expanded clones.

TRBV27,NA,TRBJ2-7,few,TGTGCCAGCAGGGGTGGGGAGTTGACCTACGAGCAGTACTTC,CASRGGELTYEQYF
TRBV3-1,TRBD1,TRBJ1-2,NA,TGTGCCAGCAGCCCGTTGGTGACAGGGAGGTATGGCTACACCTTC,CASSPLVTGRYGYTF
TRBV15,NA,TRBJ1-2,few,TGTGCCACCAGCAAATCTATTAGCGATCTGGGAGATGGCTACACCTTC,CATSKSISDLGDGYTF
TRBV20-1,TRBD1,TRBJ1-2,NA,TGCAGTGCTCCAAACTTGGAAACAGGGGAGAGAGGAGCTAACTATGGCTACACCTTC,CSAPNLETGERGANYGYTF
TRBV28,TRBD1,TRBJ2-7,NA,TGTGCCAGCAAAGTCCTCGGGACAGGAAGCTCCTACGAGCAGTACTTC,CASKVLGTGSSYEQYF
TRBV20-1,NA,TRBJ1-2,NA,TGCAGTGCCCGGACCCAGTCAGGGGATAAGGGCTACACCTTC,CSARTQSGDKGYTF
TRBV5-6,NA,TRBJ1-2,NA,TGTGCCAGCAGCTCAAAACTCGGACAGTTCTATGGCTACACCTTC,CASSSKLGQFYGYTF
TRBV2,NA,TRBJ2-1,NA,TGTGCCAGCAGTGAATATCTCCGCAATGAGCAGTTCTTC,CASSEYLRNEQFF
TRBV5-1,NA,TRBJ2-3,NA,TGCGCCGCGAGGCCGGGACCGAGCACAGATACGCAGTATTTT,CAARPGPSTDTQYF
TRBV7-2,NA,TRBJ1-4,many,TGTGCCAGCAGCTTAGGTTACGAGCAGGAAAAACTGTTTTTT,CASSLGYEQEKLFF
TRBV3-1,NA,TRBJ1-2,NA,TGTGCCAGCGCCCCTGGGGGGGTTGACTATGGCTACACCTTC,CASAPGGVDYGYTF
TRBV20-1,NA,TRBJ2-3,few,TGCAGTGCTAAAGGGGAGGCGCAGTATTTT,CSAKGEAQYF
TRBV5-1,NA,TRBJ1-5,NA,TGCGCCAGCAGCTTGACCGGGACGGATAATCAGCCCCAGCATTTT,CASSLTGTDNQPQHF
TRBV19,NA,TRBJ2-1,NA,TGTGCCAGTAGTATTAGGGGGGCAACTTCCAATGAGCAGTTCTTC,CASSIRGATSNEQFF
TRBV27,NA,TRBJ2-3,NA,TGTGCCAGCAGTTTAGCAGATATCAGCACAGATACGCAGTATTTT,CASSLADISTDTQYF
TRBV7-6,NA,TRBJ2-7,few,TGTGCCAGCAGCTTAGCCAATCGCCAGCAGTACTTC,CASSLANRQQYF
TRBV30,TRBD1,TRBJ1-1,once,TGTGCCTGGAGTGCCCGGACAGGGGTCAGGGGAGCTTTCTTT,CAWSARTGVRGAFF
TRBV25-1,NA,TRBJ2-7,NA,TGTGCCAGCAGTGTTCATTTACAGGGACGGTACGAGCAGTACTTC,CASSVHLQGRYEQYF
TRBV7-9,NA,TRBJ1-2,many,TGCGCCAGCAGCTTAGGGCAGGGTTCGGGCTACACCTTC,CASSLGQGSGYTF
TRBV6-1,NA,TRBJ2-7,NA,TGTGCCAGCAGTGATTCGGCAGGGAGCTCCTACGAGCAGTACTTC,CASSDSAGSSYEQYF
TRBV27,TRBD1,TRBJ1-2,NA,TGTGCCAGCAGGACACAGGGGGAGGACTATGGCTACACCTTC,CASRTQGEDYGYTF
TRBV4-2,NA,TRBJ2-2,NA,TGTGCCAGCAGCCGAGTTAAAACCGGGGAGCTGTTTTTT,CASSRVKTGELFF
TRBV7-2,NA,TRBJ2-3,many,TGTGCCAGCAGCTCGAGACTAGTCGCGGATACGCAGTATTTT,CASSSRLVADTQYF
TRBV15,TRBD2,TRBJ2-1,NA,TGTGCCACCAGCAGAGATATAGCGGGAGAAAATGAGCAGTTCTTC,CATSRDIAGENEQFF
TRBV29-1,NA,TRBJ2-7,NA,TGCAGCGTTCTCGGGAACTTCTCCTACGAGCAGTACTTC,CSVLGNFSYEQYF
TRBV12-3/TRBV12-4,TRBD1,TRBJ1-1,few,TGTGCCAGCAGTCCACACTTGGGACAGGGAGTAACTGAAGCTTTCTTT,CASSPHLGQGVTEAFF
TRBV4-1,TRBD2,TRBJ2-1,NA,TGCGCCAGCAGCCAAGATGGGGGGCTAGCGGGAGGACAGCAGTTCTTC,CASSQDGGLAGGQQFF
TRBV7-9,NA,TRBJ1-5,NA,TGTGCCAGCAGCTTAATGCACGAGCCCCAGCATTTT,CASSLMHEPQHF
TRBV12-3/TRBV12-4,NA,TRBJ1-1,few,TGTGCCAGCAGTCCCCGAAGCTCGGCAGGGACCGATGGGGCTTTCTTT,CASSPRSSAGTDGAFF
TRBV6-5,NA,TRBJ2-1,NA,TGTGCCAGCTGTCTATCTTCGCCGAGGACCAATGAGCAGTTCTTC,CASCLSSPRTNEQFF
TRBV7-3,TRBD2,TRBJ2-3,many,TGTGCCAGCAGCCTGACTAGCGGCACAGATACGCAGTATTTT,CASSLTSGTDTQYF
TRBV11-3,TRBD2,TRBJ2-7,NA,TGTGCCAGCAGCTTAGCTCCGCTCTTCAGCGGGAGTATTTCCTACGAGCAGTACTTC,CASSLAPLFSGSISYEQYF
TRBV20-1,TRBD1,TRBJ1-2,NA,TGCAGTGCTAGTGCCACGGCAGGGGGCCATGGCTACACCTTC,CSASATAGGHGYTF
TRBV7-2,NA,TRBJ2-7,few,TGTGCCAGCAGCTTAGGGCCAACGCCTTACGAGCAGTACTTC,CASSLGPTPYEQYF
TRBV11-3,TRBD2,TRBJ2-1,few,TGTGCCAGCAGCCGAAGAAGCGGGATATCTAATGAGCAGTTCTTC,CASSRRSGISNEQFF
TRBV6-2/TRBV6-3,NA,TRBJ1-2,NA,TGTGCCAGCAGTTACGGGGGCAGGGGCTTCTATGGCTACACCTTC,CASSYGGRGFYGYTF
TRBV7-6,NA,TRBJ2-7,few,TGTGCCAGCAGCTTAGCCGGGGGCAGCGAGCAGTACTTC,CASSLAGGSEQYF
TRBV5-6,NA,TRBJ1-6,NA,TGTGCCAGCAGCGCCTTACAGGTTTGGAATTCACCCCTCCACTTT,CASSALQVWNSPLHF
TRBV24-1,TRBD1,TRBJ2-1,few,TGTGCCATCGGGACAGGGGTTTCCTACAATGAGCAGTTCTTC,CAIGTGVSYNEQFF
TRBV21-1,NA,TRBJ2-7,NA,TGTGCCAGCAACAATGAGAACTTCCGGGACACACACGAGCAGTACTTC,CASNNENFRDTHEQYF
TRBV30,NA,TRBJ1-1,NA,TGTGCCTGGAGTGGAGGTCATGGCACTGAAGCTTTCTTT,CAWSGGHGTEAFF
TRBV27,NA,TRBJ1-6,few,TGTGCCAGCAGTCTACAGGGACGAAGGAATTCACCCCTCCACTTT,CASSLQGRRNSPLHF
TRBV11-3,NA,TRBJ2-1,few,TGTGCCAGCAGCGTCCCCTGGGGTAACAATGAGCAGTTCTTC,CASSVPWGNNEQFF
TRBV30,NA,TRBJ1-3,NA,TGTGCCTGCCAGCCCTCTGGAAACACCATATATTTT,CACQPSGNTIYF
TRBV5-1,TRBD2,TRBJ2-5,NA,TGCGCCAGCAGCTTTAGCGGGAGGGCCCTCAGAGAGACCCAGTACTTC,CASSFSGRALRETQYF
TRBV6-4,NA,TRBJ2-1,many,TGTGCCAGCAGTAGAGGGGCGATCGATGAGCAGTTCTTC,CASSRGAIDEQFF
TRBV29-1,NA,TRBJ2-7,NA,TGCAGCGTTGGGGGCGTCGGAGGCTACGAGCAGTACTTC,CSVGGVGGYEQYF
TRBV6-5,TRBD1,TRBJ1-4,NA,TGTGCCAGCAGTTACTCCGGACAGGGCCAAACTAATGAAAAACTGTTTTTT,CASSYSGQGQTNEKLFF
TRBV19,NA,TRBJ2-3,few,TGTGCCAGTAGTATAGGTCCTCGCATCACAGATACGCAGTATTTT,CASSIGPRITDTQYF
TRBV5-1,NA,TRBJ2-6,many,TGCGCCAGCAGCTTGGGAGGGACTGGGGCCAACGTCCTGACTTTC,CASSLGGTGANVLTF
TRBV2,NA,TRBJ1-6,NA,TGTGCCAGTCCGAGACGGACGCCACCCCTCCACTTT,CASPRRTPPLHF
TRBV12-3/TRBV12-4,TRBD1,TRBJ1-4,few,TGTGCCAGCAGCCCGGGACAGGCAGAGGAAAAACTGTTTTTT,CASSPGQAEEKLFF
TRBV9,TRBD2,TRBJ2-1,few,TGTGCCAGCAGCGGCGGGACTAGCGGAAGCTCCTACAATGAGCAGTTCTTC,CASSGGTSGSSYNEQFF
TRBV19,NA,TRBJ1-4,NA,TGTGCCAGTAGTATAAGGGGAGAAAAACTGTTTTTT,CASSIRGEKLFF
TRBV5-1,NA,TRBJ1-2,NA,TGCGCCAGCAGCCCGGGACAAGCCTATGGCTACACCTTC,CASSPGQAYGYTF
TRBV19,NA,TRBJ2-2,few,TGTGCCAGTAGTATAGCCAGGGGGGGCACCGGGGAGCTGTTTTTT,CASSIARGGTGELFF
TRBV7-9,NA,TRBJ2-7,NA,TGTGCCAGCAGCTTAGAGGTGGGGGGCTACGAGCAGTACTTC,CASSLEVGGYEQYF
TRBV11-1,TRBD1,TRBJ2-7,NA,TGTGCCAGCAGTCACGTCCATTCGGACAGGTTCTCCTACGAGCAGTACTTC,CASSHVHSDRFSYEQYF